The 31 T cell receptor beta chains listed next were all sequenced from one sample in a study of shared clonotypes between healthy human individuals. Sequenced by immunoSEQ multiplex PCR; TCRdb stores in-frame clones only, minus some. Counted here are roughly 500,000 clones, around 79% occurring once; the ten biggest clones make up about 13%. The sample consisted of PBMCs. The source of these receptors is a woman in her thirties or forties in good health. Some clones in this sample may be carry-over from other donors' samples.

This clone was picked up a small number of times. This chain uses TRBV19 with TRBJ1-5, with D uncertain. The CDR3 contains 12 residues. Germline CDR1 reads LNHDA; CDR2 reads SQIVND (reference sequence). Trimming took 10 bases from V and 4 from J, leaving 11 bases between them. The CDR3 loop reads CATRTQNQPQHF. CDR3 nucleotides: TGTGCCACCCGGACTCAAAATCAGCCCCAGCATTTT. The full variable domain, its missing parts supplied by reference TRBV19 and TRBJ1-5, is DGGITQSPKYLFRKEGQNVTLSCEQNLNHDAMYWYRQDPGQGLRLIYYSQIVNDFQKGDIAEGYSVSREKKESFPLTVTSAQKNPTAFYLCATRTQNQPQHFGDGTRLSIL.

The V call is TRBV28, the J call TRBJ2-7, with D unresolved. Germline V gene lookup returns CDR1 MDHEN and CDR2 SYDVKM. This CDR3 spans 12 amino acids. V lost 6 bases and J 6 bases, leaving 12 bases between the germline ends. This CDR3 reads CASSPPGSEQYF. The CDR3 DNA reads TGTGCCAGCAGCCCCCCAGGATCCGAGCAGTACTTC.

The chain is built from TRBV6-6 and TRBJ2-7, with D hard to call. From germline, CDR1 is MNHNY and CDR2 SVGAGI (reference sequence). The CDR3 runs 11 residues. Deletions cut 5 bases from V and 2 bases from J, with 4 bases between. CDR3 sequence (DNA): TGTGCCAGCAGTGGGACCTACGAGCAGTACTTC. Translating gives CASSGTYEQYF.

The gene calls are TRBV7-6 and TRBJ2-6; TRBD2 agrees at 10 bases. Unmatched junction bases numbered 13, after V lost 5 bases and J lost 3 bases. The CDR3 is 19 amino acids. The germline V gene encodes CDR1 SGHVS and CDR2 FNYEAQ. CDR3 region: CASSPRASGSEVGANVLTF. CDR3 DNA sequence: TGTGCCAGCAGCCCAAGGGCTAGCGGGAGTGAGGTTGGGGCCAACGTCCTGACTTTC.

This rearrangement joins TRBV28 to TRBJ1-5, with 8 bases lining up with TRBD1. This CDR3 has 17 residues. V lost 2 bases, J lost 5 bases, and 11 bases stayed unmatched. Germline V gives CDR1 MDHEN, CDR2 SYDVKM. CDR3 DNA: TGTGCCAGCAGTTTAAGGTGGGCGGGACAGGTTGATCAGCCCCAGCATTTT. Translating it yields CASSLRWAGQVDQPQHF. Full variable domain (remainder filled in from reference TRBV28 and TRBJ1-5): DVKVTQSSRYLVKRTGEKVFLECVQDMDHENMFWYRQDPGLGLRLIYFSYDVKMKEKGDIPEGYSVSREKKERFSLILESASTNQTSMYLCASSLRWAGQVDQPQHFGDGTRLSIL.

The genes are TRBV19 and TRBJ1-2; maybe TRBD1 (6 bases). The germline V gene encodes CDR1 LNHDA and CDR2 SQIVND (reference sequence). The CDR3 sequence is 15 residues long. The germline V and J ends were trimmed by 3 bases and 6 bases, with 17 bases remaining between them. The CDR3: CASSIRNQGRNGYTF. CDR3 DNA: TGTGCCAGTAGTATTCGGAATCAGGGGCGGAATGGCTACACCTTC.

The V and J genes are TRBV28 and TRBJ2-3, with D unclear. Trimming cost V 5 bases and J 3 bases, with 15 bases left between them. Germline CDR1 and CDR2: MDHEN and SYDVKM. CDR3 length: 15 residues. CDR3 bases: TGTGCCAGCAGTGGTAGTGGGTGGTTGACAGATACGCAGTATTTT. It codes for CASSGSGWLTDTQYF.

This clone is a singleton in its sample. The chain employs TRBV7-3 and TRBJ2-1; 9 bases map to TRBD2. CDR3 length equals 19 residues. With 5 bases clipped from V and 7 bases from J, the junction kept 21 bases outside the gene matches. Per the germline V gene, CDR1 is SGHTA and CDR2 is FQGTGA. In nucleotides, the CDR3 is TGTGCCAGCAGCCCGCAGATACGGTGGGGGACTAGCCTTGAAAATGAGCAGTTCTTC. It yields the protein CASSPQIRWGTSLENEQFF.

This chain joins TRBV19 and TRBJ2-7, with D perhaps TRBD2 (6 bases). The CDR3 has 14 amino acids. V was clipped by 1 base and J by 2 bases, with 9 bases between them. Germline values: CDR1 LNHDA, CDR2 SQIVND (reference sequence). CDR3 loop: CASSIGRGTYEQYF. The CDR3 DNA sequence: TGTGCCAGTAGTATAGGGAGGGGTACCTACGAGCAGTACTTC.

The chain couples TRBV5-4 to TRBJ2-1; 9 bases fit TRBD2. The CDR3 spans 14 residues. Germline CDR1 and CDR2: SGHNT and YYREEE (reference sequence). V dropped 2 bases and J dropped 9; count of bases not matched to a gene: 6. CDR3 coding DNA: TGTGCCAGCAGCTTTAGCGGGAGAGGGACTGAGCAGTTCTTC. Amino acid sequence: CASSFSGRGTEQFF.

This chain uses TRBV27 with TRBJ1-1; the D is unclear. This CDR3 has 16 amino acids. With 2 bases removed from V and 5 bases from J, the gap between germline ends came to 18 bases. CDR1 is MNHEY and CDR2 is SMNVEV in the germline V gene (reference sequence). CDR3 loop: CASSLRVRGTGTEAFF. DNA for the CDR3: TGTGCCAGCAGTTTACGCGTCCGCGGAACGGGTACTGAAGCTTTCTTT.

The rearrangement links TRBV7-2 to TRBJ2-2; 9 nucleotides align to TRBD2. CDR3 length equals 15 residues. V lost 2 bases to trimming and J lost 8 bases; unmatched junction nucleotides: 6. Germline V lookup: CDR1 SGHTA, CDR2 FQGNSA. Here the CDR3 DNA reads TGTGCCAGCAGCTTAACGTCTAGCGGGAAGGGGGAGCTGTTTTTT. It yields the protein CASSLTSSGKGELFF.

This clone has only one observation. CDR3 in DNA: TGTGCCAGCATGGGAAGGGCCTCCCACGGCTACGAGCAGTACTTC. It translates to CASMGRASHGYEQYF. The chain employs TRBV6-1 and TRBJ2-7; D gene ambiguous. The CDR3 runs to 15 residues. Between the trimmed V and J ends, which lost 7 bases and 3 bases, there was a span of 19 bases. Looked up from germline, CDR1 is MNHNS and CDR2 is SASEGT.

J is TRBJ1-1 and V is TRBV10-2; perhaps TRBD1 as D (5 bases). The germline V gene encodes CDR1 WSHSY and CDR2 SAAADI. V was cut by 4 bases and J by 5 bases, with 14 bases left in between. The CDR3 spans 14 residues. CDR3 bases: TGCGCCAGCAGTGTTCGGGGAGGGGAAACTGAAGCTTTCTTT. The encoded protein is CASSVRGGETEAFF.

This sequence joins TRBV21-1 and TRBJ2-5. TRBV21-1 is a pseudogene segment. The CDR3 has 16 residues. The CDR3: CASSKFEGTVGETQYF. In nucleotides, the CDR3 is TGTGCCAGCAGCAAATTCGAGGGGACCGTTGGAGAGACCCAGTACTTC.

The chain employs TRBV18 and TRBJ2-7; TRBD2 is a possible D gene (6 bases). The CDR3 contains 14 residues. V lost 3 bases and J lost 7, with 16 bases in between. Germline assignment: CDR1 KGHSH and CDR2 LQKENI. The CDR3 is CASSPGLIAWEQYF. The CDR3 DNA reads TGTGCCAGCTCACCGGGACTGATTGCCTGGGAGCAGTACTTC.

This rearrangement joins TRBV6-5 to TRBJ1-5; TRBD1 agrees at 7 bases. CDR3 length: 14 amino acids. Germline CDR1 and CDR2: MNHEY and SVGAGI. Trimming cost V 5 bases and J 5 bases; bases outside gene matches: 6. CDR3 in DNA: TGTGCCAGCAGTCAGGGGACAGCAGATCAGCCCCAGCATTTT. It is translated as CASSQGTADQPQHF.

The CDR3 here is CSSRLAGYNEQFF. CDR3 DNA: TGCAGCTCTCGACTAGCGGGCTACAATGAGCAGTTCTTC. This chain links TRBV29-1 with TRBJ2-1, with 10 bases aligning to TRBD2. Looked up from germline, CDR1 is SQVTM and CDR2 is ANQGSEA. V shed 8 bases, J shed 3 bases, and the junction held 4 bases outside the gene matches. The CDR3 extends over 13 amino acids.

This chain joins TRBV10-2 and TRBJ2-1; 10 bases map to TRBD2. After removal of 0 bases from V and 0 bases from J, the junction contained 11 bases not matched to a gene. The CDR3 runs 20 residues. The germline V gene encodes CDR1 WSHSY and CDR2 SAAADI. The CDR3 loop is CASSESTLAGVPSSYNEQFF. Written as DNA, the CDR3 is TGCGCCAGCAGTGAGTCGACCCTAGCGGGAGTCCCAAGCTCCTACAATGAGCAGTTCTTC.

The chain employs TRBV23-1 and TRBJ1-5, with D uncertain. TRBV23-1 is labeled an ORF, and its function is uncertain. Between the trimmed V and J ends, which lost 0 bases and 7 bases, there was a span of 1 base. This CDR3 spans 11 amino acids. The chain's CDR3 is CASSQSQPQHF. The CDR3 nucleotides are TGCGCCAGCAGTCAATCGCAGCCCCAGCATTTT.

V is TRBV19 and J is TRBJ2-1, with D perhaps matching TRBD1 or TRBD2 (5 bases each). Germline CDR1 and CDR2: LNHDA and SQIVND (reference sequence). The CDR3 is 14 amino acids. Trimming pared 4 bases from V and 7 bases from J, leaving 14 bases between. DNA for the CDR3: TGTGCCAGTAGTAGCTCAGGGAGAAGGAATGAGCAGTTCTTC. It yields the protein CASSSSGRRNEQFF. Based on the CDR3 plus reference TRBV19 and TRBJ2-1, the full variable domain is DGGITQSPKYLFRKEGQNVTLSCEQNLNHDAMYWYRQDPGQGLRLIYYSQIVNDFQKGDIAEGYSVSREKKESFPLTVTSAQKNPTAFYLCASSSSGRRNEQFFGPGTRLTVL.

The chain is built from TRBV7-2 and TRBJ2-1, with 14 bases lining up with TRBD2. Per germline, CDR1 SGHTA and CDR2 FQGNSA. The CDR3 loop spans 18 amino acids. V dropped 4 bases and J dropped 4; count of bases not matched to a gene: 9. The CDR3 loop reads CASSSRLAGGPGYNEQFF. CDR3 nucleotide sequence: TGTGCCAGCAGCTCAAGACTAGCGGGAGGGCCGGGGTACAATGAGCAGTTCTTC.

The V gene is TRBV27, the J gene TRBJ2-7; 9 bases map to TRBD1. The J segment lost 4 bases and the V segment lost 8 bases, leaving 6 bases of the junction unmatched. In germline, CDR1 is MNHEY, CDR2 SMNVEV (reference sequence). The CDR3 loop spans 13 amino acids. CDR3 loop: CASGYRGRYEQYF. CDR3 sequence (DNA): TGTGCCAGCGGCTACAGGGGGCGTTACGAGCAGTACTTC.

V is TRBV5-1 and J is TRBJ2-3, with D unresolved. V was pared by 0 bases and J by 4 bases, with 6 bases between. CDR1 SGHRS and CDR2 YFSETQ come from the germline V gene. The CDR3 is 13 amino acids. The CDR3 sequence: CASSLAASDTQYF. CDR3 DNA: TGCGCCAGCAGCTTGGCCGCCTCAGATACGCAGTATTTT. The whole variable domain, remainder taken from reference TRBV5-1 and TRBJ2-3, is KAGVTQTPRYLIKTRGQQVTLSCSPISGHRSVSWYQQTPGQGLQFLFEYFSETQRNKGNFPGRFSGRQFSNSRSEMNVSTLELGDSALYLCASSLAASDTQYFGPGTRLTVL.

This clone was counted at least ten times. The rearrangement uses TRBV29-1 and TRBJ1-1; D gene ambiguous. The CDR3 totals 13 residues. The germline V gene encodes CDR1 SQVTM and CDR2 ANQGSEA. Trimming left V 3 bases short and J 1 base short, with 9 bases between. This CDR3 reads CSVEGGGNTEAFF. The CDR3 nucleotides read TGCAGCGTTGAGGGCGGCGGGAACACTGAAGCTTTCTTT.

In regard to this clone: Other DNA sequences in the sample encode the same CDR3. The J gene is TRBJ1-1, the V gene TRBV5-4; D is perhaps TRBD1 (6 bases). V was clipped by 4 bases and J by 1 base, with 8 bases between them. The CDR3 runs to 13 residues. Germline V lookup: CDR1 SGHNT, CDR2 YYREEE (reference sequence). CDR3 residues: CASSRGGNTEAFF. CDR3 DNA sequence: TGTGCCAGCAGCAGGGGGGGGAACACTGAAGCTTTCTTT.

V is TRBV7-4 and J is TRBJ1-1; 8 bases are shared with TRBD1. The CDR3 runs to 17 residues. J gave up 0 bases and V 3 bases, and 9 bases lay outside the gene matches. Germline-derived CDR1 and CDR2 are SGHVT and SQSDAQ. The CDR3 region is CASSFDRGEWMNTEAFF. For the CDR3, the DNA is TGTGCCAGCAGCTTTGACAGGGGAGAGTGGATGAACACTGAAGCTTTCTTT.

The rearrangement joins TRBV4-3 to TRBJ2-1, with D tentatively TRBD2 (5 bases). This CDR3 comprises 18 residues. In germline, CDR1 is LGHNA, CDR2 YSLEER. V was pared by 0 bases and J by 0 bases, with 15 bases between. This CDR3 is CASSQEAGVASSYNEQFF. The CDR3 nucleotides read TGCGCCAGCAGCCAAGAAGCTGGAGTAGCGAGCTCCTACAATGAGCAGTTCTTC.

Worth noting for this clone: A far larger clone lies a single base away; this is likely a read error. V usage is TRBV5-6 and J usage is TRBJ2-7, with 8 nucleotides matching TRBD2. In germline, CDR1 is SGHDT, CDR2 YYEEEE. V lost 0 bases and J lost 3; bases outside the gene matches: 5. The CDR3 spans 15 residues. CDR3 loop: CASSLAVAGIYEQYF. The CDR3 region has the DNA TGTGCCAGCAGCTTGGCCGTAGCGGGGATCTACGAGCAGTACTTC.

This chain joins TRBV10-3 and TRBJ1-3; 7 bases align to TRBD1. Losses at the gene ends were 2 bases for V and 0 bases for J; bases not matched to a gene: 7. The CDR3 covers 17 residues. Germline V lookup: CDR1 ENHRY, CDR2 SYGVKD. The CDR3 reads CAISELGQRSSGNTIYF. In DNA form, the CDR3 reads TGTGCCATCAGTGAGCTGGGACAGCGGAGCTCTGGAAACACCATATATTTT.

This chain joins TRBV4-3 and TRBJ1-4; D remains ambiguous. Germline V CDR1 and CDR2: LGHNA, YSLEER. Deletions cut 0 bases from V and 8 bases from J, with 16 bases between. This CDR3 spans 16 amino acids. The CDR3 is CASSQDGPDLGEKLFF. Here the CDR3 DNA reads TGCGCCAGCAGCCAAGATGGGCCCGACCTGGGGGAAAAACTGTTTTTT.